These 10 T cell receptor beta chains came from one sample sequenced in a study of cytomegalovirus exposure and HLA in healthy donors. Sequenced by immunoSEQ multiplex PCR; TCRdb stores in-frame clones only, minus some. Here the sample spans 250,000 to 300,000 clones, around 90% being singletons. Sequenced: PBMCs. The source of these receptors is a woman younger than 30 in good health and CMV-seronegative.

The gene calls are TRBV5-5 and TRBJ1-5; the D gene is possibly TRBD1 (5 bases). This CDR3 comprises 15 residues. Germline V gives CDR1 SGHKS, CDR2 YYEKEE (reference sequence). With 1 base removed from V and 3 bases from J, the gap between germline ends came to 11 bases. The CDR3 protein is CASSLRGEDNQPQHF. The DNA of the CDR3 is TGTGCCAGCAGCTTGCGGGGGGAGGACAATCAGCCCCAGCATTTT.

This clone has just a few counts. The chain combines TRBV2 with TRBJ2-5; D not resolved. From germline, CDR1 is SNHLY and CDR2 FYNNEI. This CDR3 is built from 14 residues. V lost 4 bases to trimming and J lost 5 bases, with 14 bases between them. The CDR3 region is CASSGTPTWETQYF. The CDR3 DNA reads TGTGCCAGCAGTGGAACGCCTACTTGGGAGACCCAGTACTTC.

The V call is TRBV14, the J call TRBJ1-2; D is unclear. V was pared by 1 base and J by 5 bases, with 14 bases between. This CDR3 contains 15 residues. Germline V CDR1 and CDR2: SGHDN, FVKESK. The CDR3 region is CASSQVGEIMYGYTF. As DNA, the CDR3 is TGTGCCAGCAGCCAAGTTGGGGAGATAATGTATGGCTACACCTTC.

This clone has only a few counts. The V and J genes are TRBV7-2 and TRBJ2-5; 9 positions match TRBD2. The V and J ends lost 5 bases and 5 bases, in that order; junction bases with no gene match: 3. The CDR3 runs 13 residues. Germline values: CDR1 SGHTA, CDR2 FQGNSA. The CDR3 loop is CASSPGLAETQYF. The CDR3 nucleotides are TGTGCCAGCAGCCCAGGACTAGCGGAGACCCAGTACTTC.

CDR3 DNA sequence: TGTGCCAGCAGCTTAGGCGGGGACGAGCAGTACGTC. Translation: CASSLGGDEQYV. The V call is TRBV7-9, the J call TRBJ2-7, with D perhaps matching TRBD2 (6 bases). This CDR3 is built from 12 residues. With 1 base removed from V and 5 bases from J, the gap between germline ends came to 6 bases. The germline gives CDR1 SEHNR, CDR2 FQNEAQ (reference sequence).

The rearrangement uses TRBV19 and TRBJ2-4; TRBD1 matches 7 bases. After removal of 6 bases from V and 9 bases from J, the junction contained 8 bases not matched to a gene. The CDR3 runs to 13 residues. Per the germline V gene, CDR1 is LNHDA and CDR2 is SQIVND (reference sequence). CDR3 amino acids: CASSETGMGIQYF. CDR3 nucleotides: TGTGCCAGTAGCGAGACAGGGATGGGCATTCAGTACTTC.

The chain recombines TRBV13 with TRBJ1-1, with no clear D. The CDR3 consists of 15 residues. Deletions cut 3 bases from V and 0 bases from J, with 11 bases between. Germline-derived CDR1 and CDR2 are PRHDT and FYEKMQ (reference sequence). The CDR3 DNA reads as TGTGCCAGCAGCTTTGGAGCGATCATGAACACTGAAGCTTTCTTT. Its protein product is CASSFGAIMNTEAFF.

The V call is TRBV7-9, the J call TRBJ2-3, with 10 bases identical to TRBD2. This CDR3 is built from 19 residues. Germline lookup yields CDR1 SEHNR and CDR2 FQNEAQ (reference sequence). J was trimmed by 2 bases and V by 6 bases; bases with no gene match: 17. CDR3 DNA sequence: TGTGCCAGCAGGGGGGGAGGGAAACAGACTAGCGGGCTCACAGATACGCAGTATTTT. Encoded protein: CASRGGGKQTSGLTDTQYF.

The CDR3 DNA reads TGTGCCAGCGAGGGGGGGACCCTACCCGGGGAGCTGTTTTTT. Protein product: CASEGGTLPGELFF. The chain recombines TRBV9 with TRBJ2-2; D is perhaps TRBD2 (7 bases). V lost 7 bases and J lost 6, with 16 bases in between. Germline values: CDR1 SGDLS, CDR2 YYNGEE. CDR3 size: 14 residues.

The chain uses TRBV4-1 and TRBJ2-7, with 13 bases lining up with TRBD2. The CDR3 extends over 16 amino acids. The junction had 3 bases not matched to a gene; V was cut back by 0 bases and J by 4 bases. CDR1 is MGHRA, CDR2 YSYEKL, per germline. The CDR3 nucleotides read TGCGCCAGCAGCCAAGATCGACTAGCGGGGGGTTACGAGCAGTACGTC. This encodes CASSQDRLAGGYEQYV.